This T cell receptor (beta chain) is drawn from a study of Graves' ophthalmopathy and Graves' hyperthyroidism. This CDR3 contains 14 residues. V was trimmed by 8 bases and J by 1 base, leaving 14 bases between them. Note on this clonotype: A much larger clone differs from this one at a single base, so this may be a read error.

The study amplified TCR beta CDR3 regions using RNA transcripts. After a first-round RT-PCR with HTBI primers, a second-round multiplex PCR was run. TCRdb passed the multiplex PCR reads through MiXCR, listing each CDR3 protein once. The sample contains about 500,000 distinct CDR3 sequences, 35% to 40% of which appear only once. Sequences were obtained from peripheral blood or thyroid tissue (not recorded which). The clonotype comes from an adult man with Graves' hyperthyroidism. V usage is TRBV12-3 or TRBV12-4 and J usage is TRBJ1-1; D possibly corresponds to TRBD1 (5 bases). The DNA of the CDR3 is TGTGCCAGCGATTTACGGGGGGAGAACACTGAAGCTTTCTTT. Translation: CASDLRGENTEAFF.